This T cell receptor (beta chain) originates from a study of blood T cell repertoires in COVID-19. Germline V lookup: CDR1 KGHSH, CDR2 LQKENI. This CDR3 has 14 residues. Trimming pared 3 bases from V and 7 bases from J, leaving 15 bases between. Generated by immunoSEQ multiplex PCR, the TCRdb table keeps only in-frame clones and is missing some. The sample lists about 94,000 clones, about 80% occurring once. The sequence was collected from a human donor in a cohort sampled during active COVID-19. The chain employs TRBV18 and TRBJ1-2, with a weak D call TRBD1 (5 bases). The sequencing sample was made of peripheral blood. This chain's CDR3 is CASSPAKGVRGYTF. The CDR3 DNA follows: TGTGCCAGCTCACCGGCGAAAGGGGTACGTGGCTACACCTTC.